These 25 T cell receptor beta chains came from one sample sequenced in a study of shared clonotypes between healthy human individuals. The table came from immunoSEQ multiplex PCR; TCRdb's copy has only in-frame clones and leaves some out. The repertoire holds 2 million to 3 million clones, with 80% to 95% as singletons. The sequenced sample was naive CD4+ T cells from PBMCs. Subset in this sample: CD45RA+ positively selected. The receptors shown here come from a man between 18 and 35 years old in good health. Some clones in this sample may be carry-over from other donors' samples.

The sample holds one count of this clone. The chain uses TRBV2 and TRBJ2-7, with 10 bases identical to TRBD1. Germline assignment: CDR1 SNHLY and CDR2 FYNNEI. The CDR3 loop spans 14 amino acids. V was clipped by 6 bases and J by 5 bases; unmatched bases: 7. Here the CDR3 reads CASSLDRGGDEQYF. CDR3 nucleotide sequence: TGTGCCAGCAGCCTGGACAGGGGGGGAGACGAGCAGTACTTC.

The rearrangement links TRBV6-1 to TRBJ2-7; no clear D gene. Looked up from germline, CDR1 is MNHNS and CDR2 is SASEGT. V was pared by 5 bases and J by 1 base, with 12 bases between. The CDR3 spans 14 residues. CDR3 nucleotides: TGTGCCAGCAGTCGGATCCCCCCATCCTACGAGCAGTACTTC. Translation gives CASSRIPPSYEQYF.

Of note for this clone: Distinct nucleotide sequences in the sample also encode this CDR3. V and J are TRBV28 and TRBJ2-7; D gene ambiguous. CDR1 and CDR2 from the germline V gene are MDHEN and SYDVKM. The ends were cut back, 6 bases at V and 0 bases at J, with 12 bases in the middle. The CDR3 extends over 14 amino acids. Here the CDR3 reads CASSLPGGSYEQYF. The CDR3 nucleotides are TGTGCCAGCAGCCTCCCGGGCGGCTCCTACGAGCAGTACTTC.

This rearrangement joins TRBV15 to TRBJ2-2; 13 nucleotides agree with TRBD2. The CDR3 has 19 residues. Germline trimming cut 6 bases from V and 4 bases from J; bases unmatched to any gene: 14. The V gene's germline CDR1 is LNHNV and CDR2 YYDKDF (reference sequence). The DNA of the CDR3 is TGTGCCACCAGTAGCGGACTAGCGGGAGCCCCACGGGGCACCGGGGAGCTGTTTTTT. Translated, it gives CATSSGLAGAPRGTGELFF.

CDR3 in DNA: TGTGCCAGCAGTAAATCCGACCTTGTAGGAGCTTTCTTT. Its translation is CASSKSDLVGAFF. J is TRBJ1-1 and V is TRBV6-5; no clear D. The CDR3 consists of 13 residues. Germline CDR1 is MNHEY and CDR2 is SVGAGI. V was shortened by 5 bases and J by 10 bases, with 17 bases between the two germline ends.

This chain uses TRBV5-1 with TRBJ2-4, with 14 bases matching TRBD2. CDR1 and CDR2 (germline): SGHRS, YFSETQ. The CDR3 has 20 residues. V shed 1 base and J 3 bases; nucleotides not matched to a gene: 12. The CDR3, as DNA: TGCGCCAGCAGCTTGCGAGGGGGACTAGCGGGAGAGTGGGTCAAAAACATTCAGTACTTC. Translating it yields CASSLRGGLAGEWVKNIQYF.

V usage is TRBV7-6 and J usage is TRBJ1-3, with 7 bases that match TRBD1. The CDR3 is made up of 15 amino acids. The germline V gene encodes CDR1 SGHVS and CDR2 FNYEAQ. Germline trimming cut 4 bases from V and 0 bases from J; bases unmatched to any gene: 3. CDR3 DNA: TGTGCCAGCAGCTCGGGACAGCTCTCTGGAAACACCATATATTTT. Translating gives CASSSGQLSGNTIYF.

The CDR3 DNA reads TGTGCCAGCAGTTCGTTTTGGGGGGACACCGGGGAGCTGTTTTTT. Protein product: CASSSFWGDTGELFF. The chain is built from TRBV28 and TRBJ2-2, with TRBD2 as a possible D gene (6 bases). The V end lost 4 bases, the J end lost 3 bases, and 12 bases lay between the germline ends. CDR3 length: 15 residues. Germline lookup yields CDR1 MDHEN and CDR2 SYDVKM.

The chain employs TRBV27 and TRBJ2-7; 8 bases align to TRBD1. This CDR3 contains 14 residues. V shed 5 bases, J shed 9 bases, and the junction held 12 bases outside the gene matches. CDR1 MNHEY and CDR2 SMNVEV come from the germline V gene (reference sequence). This CDR3 is CASSPQGADFGQYF. The CDR3 DNA sequence: TGTGCCAGCAGTCCGCAGGGGGCCGACTTTGGGCAGTACTTC.

The genes are TRBV6-5 and TRBJ1-2; perhaps TRBD1 as D (6 bases). This CDR3 comprises 13 residues. V lost 6 bases and J 4 bases, leaving 12 bases between the germline ends. CDR1 is MNHEY and CDR2 is SVGAGI in the germline V gene. The CDR3 reads CASRNRDSYGYTF. Here the CDR3 DNA reads TGTGCCAGCAGAAACAGGGATTCCTATGGCTACACCTTC.

The chain combines TRBV2 with TRBJ1-2; D is unresolved. V was trimmed by 2 bases and J by 8 bases, leaving 18 bases between them. Germline values: CDR1 SNHLY, CDR2 FYNNEI. The CDR3 is 15 amino acids. Written as DNA, the CDR3 is TGTGCCAGCAGTGAACACACCCCGTATCCCCCGGGCTACACCTTC. It encodes CASSEHTPYPPGYTF.

This clone was picked up a small number of times. Other DNA sequences from this sample encode an identical CDR3 as well. V is TRBV19 and J is TRBJ2-6; no definite D call. The CDR3 covers 13 residues. Germline-derived CDR1 and CDR2 are LNHDA and SQIVND (reference sequence). V dropped 9 bases and J dropped 1 base, with 7 bases sitting between them. The CDR3 here is CASKGSGANVLTF. CDR3 DNA: TGTGCCAGCAAGGGATCTGGGGCCAACGTCCTGACTTTC.

This chain uses TRBV28 with TRBJ2-5; a possible D gene is TRBD2 (5 bases). Near its end, the DNA agrees better with TRBJ2-7, so the J call may be wrong. Per the germline V gene, CDR1 is MDHEN and CDR2 is SYDVKM. The CDR3 runs to 14 residues. The CDR3 DNA follows: TGTGCCAGCAGTTTGGGAGCGTACCCCTACGAGCAGTACTTC. Residues: CASSLGAYPYEQYF.

The rearrangement uses TRBV9 and TRBJ1-1; D is ambiguous. The CDR3 totals 12 residues. Germline V gene sequence: CDR1 SGDLS, CDR2 YYNGEE. Trimming left V 3 bases short and J 3 bases short, with 6 bases between. DNA of the CDR3: TGTGCCAGCAGCGCCGACTACACTGAAGCTTTCTTT. Translation: CASSADYTEAFF.

This clone was picked up one time. V is TRBV5-4 and J is TRBJ2-7; 12 bases agree with TRBD1. J lost 5 bases, V lost 4 bases, and 10 bases had no gene match. The germline gives CDR1 SGHNT, CDR2 YYREEE (reference sequence). This CDR3 contains 16 residues. The CDR3 loop is CASSKTTGTGGHEQYF. The CDR3 DNA reads TGTGCCAGCAGCAAAACCACCGGGACAGGGGGCCACGAGCAGTACTTC.

The chain carries TRBV10-2 and TRBJ2-7; TRBD1 aligns across 7 bases. V was pared by 7 bases and J by 3 bases, with 3 bases of the junction left unmatched. Germline values: CDR1 WSHSY, CDR2 SAAADI. The CDR3 contains 12 residues. The CDR3 region has the DNA TGCGCCAGCATCAGACAGGGCTACGAGCAGTACTTC. Protein: CASIRQGYEQYF.

V and J are TRBV28 and TRBJ2-4; 12 bases map to TRBD2. Trimming removed 6 bases from V and 1 base from J; junction bases left unmatched: 10. The CDR3 runs 18 residues. From germline, CDR1 is MDHEN and CDR2 SYDVKM. CDR3 nucleotide sequence: TGTGCCAGCAGAGGACTAGCGGGAAAAATTGGGGCCAAAAACATTCAGTACTTC. Residues: CASRGLAGKIGAKNIQYF.

A word on this clone: The same CDR3 also results from other DNA sequences found in this sample. The chain carries TRBV6-5 and TRBJ1-1; 8 bases match TRBD1. Germline V CDR1 and CDR2: MNHEY, SVGAGI. The CDR3 covers 14 residues. V lost 6 bases to trimming and J lost 1 base; unmatched junction nucleotides: 4. The CDR3 nucleotides read TGTGCCAGCAGCCGTGGGACAGGGAACACTGAAGCTTTCTTT. Translation: CASSRGTGNTEAFF.

The chain uses TRBV10-3 and TRBJ2-2, with a possible D match to TRBD2 (5 bases). Germline V gives CDR1 ENHRY, CDR2 SYGVKD. CDR3 length: 15 residues. V was pared by 0 bases and J by 4 bases, with 9 bases between. The CDR3 DNA reads TGTGCCATCAGTGAGTCCATAGGGAGCACCGGGGAGCTGTTTTTT. It is translated as CAISESIGSTGELFF.

As concerns this clone: The identical CDR3 is also encoded by other nucleotide sequences in the sample. V gene TRBV7-2 combines with J gene TRBJ2-1; D is perhaps TRBD2 (5 bases). CDR3 length equals 13 residues. Germline values: CDR1 SGHTA, CDR2 FQGNSA. V lost 2 bases and J lost 3, with 5 bases in between. CDR3 in amino acids: CASSLTSYNEQFF. In DNA, the CDR3 is TGTGCCAGCAGCTTAACTAGCTACAATGAGCAGTTCTTC.

The chain is built from TRBV4-1 and TRBJ2-1; a possible D gene is TRBD1 (6 bases). Looked up from germline, CDR1 is MGHRA and CDR2 is YSYEKL. This CDR3 has 14 residues. Trimming shortened V by 6 bases and J by 4 bases, and 13 bases separated the two germline ends. The CDR3 region is CASSRQGLYNEQFF. The CDR3 DNA reads as TGCGCCAGCAGTCGTCAGGGGTTGTACAATGAGCAGTTCTTC.

The chain joins TRBV30 to TRBJ2-1, with D possibly matching TRBD1 (5 bases). With 3 bases removed from V and 4 bases from J, the gap between germline ends came to 7 bases. This CDR3 comprises 12 residues. The germline CDR1 and CDR2 sequences are GTSNPN and SVGIG (reference sequence). This chain's CDR3 is CAWSPGYNEQFF. DNA of the CDR3: TGTGCCTGGAGCCCAGGGTACAATGAGCAGTTCTTC. The full variable domain, rest sourced from reference TRBV30 and TRBJ2-1, is SQTIHQWPATLVQPVGSPLSLECTVEGTSNPNLYWYRQAAGRGLQLLFYSVGIGQISSEVPQNLSASRPQDRQFILSSKKLLLSDSGFYLCAWSPGYNEQFFGPGTRLTVL.

The chain combines TRBV10-2 with TRBJ2-1; D is ambiguous. The CDR3 is made up of 16 amino acids. The germline CDR1 and CDR2 sequences are WSHSY and SAAADI. The V gene lost 7 bases and the J gene lost 0 bases, with 16 bases spanning the gap. The CDR3 nucleotides read TGCGCCAGCACCGAACGACGCCTAAGCTCCTACAATGAGCAGTTCTTC. It codes for CASTERRLSSYNEQFF.

This clone was seen just once. The genes are TRBV6-5 and TRBJ2-3, with D perhaps matching TRBD2 (6 bases). Trimming took off 6 bases at V and 5 bases at J, with 18 bases between the two ends. Germline CDR1 and CDR2: MNHEY and SVGAGI. The CDR3 has 15 residues. CDR3 residues: CASRIYSGTGDTQYF. The CDR3 DNA reads as TGTGCCAGCAGAATTTACTCAGGGACTGGAGATACGCAGTATTTT.

The CDR3 sequence: CASSEVDRIAEEQYF. The CDR3 DNA reads as TGTGCCAGCAGTGAAGTGGACCGAATCGCCGAAGAGCAGTACTTC. The chain has TRBV6-1 and TRBJ2-7; D gene uncertain. The CDR3 spans 15 residues. Trimming pared 1 base from V and 7 bases from J, leaving 17 bases between. The germline V gene encodes CDR1 MNHNS and CDR2 SASEGT.